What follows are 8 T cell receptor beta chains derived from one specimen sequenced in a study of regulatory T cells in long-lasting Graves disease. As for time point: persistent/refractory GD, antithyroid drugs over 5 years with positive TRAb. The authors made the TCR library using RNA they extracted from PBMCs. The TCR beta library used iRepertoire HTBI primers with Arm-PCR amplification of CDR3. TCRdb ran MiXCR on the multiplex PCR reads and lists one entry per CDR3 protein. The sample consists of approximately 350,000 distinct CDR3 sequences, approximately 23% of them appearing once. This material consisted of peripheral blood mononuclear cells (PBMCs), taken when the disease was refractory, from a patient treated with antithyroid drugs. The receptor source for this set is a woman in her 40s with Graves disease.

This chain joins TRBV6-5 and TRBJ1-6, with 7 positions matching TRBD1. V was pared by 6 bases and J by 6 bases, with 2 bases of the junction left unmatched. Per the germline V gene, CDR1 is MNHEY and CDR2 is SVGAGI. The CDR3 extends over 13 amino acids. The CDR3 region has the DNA TGTGCCAGCAGATACAGGGGTAATTCACCCCTCCACTTT. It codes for CASRYRGNSPLHF.

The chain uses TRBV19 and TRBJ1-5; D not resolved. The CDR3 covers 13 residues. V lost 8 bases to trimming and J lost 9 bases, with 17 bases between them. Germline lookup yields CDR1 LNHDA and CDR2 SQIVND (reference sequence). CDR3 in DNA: TGTGCCAGTTCACTCGGACCACGTCGGCCCCAGCATTTT. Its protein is CASSLGPRRPQHF.

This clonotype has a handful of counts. CDR3 nucleotides: TGTGCCATCAGCACCGCTACCCACAATGAGCAGTTCTTC. It yields the protein CAISTATHNEQFF. The chain combines TRBV10-3 with TRBJ2-1, with D unclear. CDR1 is ENHRY, CDR2 SYGVKD, per germline. Trimming removed 6 bases from V and 5 bases from J, with 11 bases in between. The CDR3 runs to 13 residues.

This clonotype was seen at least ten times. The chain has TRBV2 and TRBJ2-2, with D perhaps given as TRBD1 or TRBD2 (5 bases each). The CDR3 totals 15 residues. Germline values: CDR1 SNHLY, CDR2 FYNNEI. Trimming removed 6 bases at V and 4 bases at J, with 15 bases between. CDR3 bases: TGTGCCAGCAGCGGGCTTGAGGGGAGCACCGGGGAGCTGTTTTTT. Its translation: CASSGLEGSTGELFF. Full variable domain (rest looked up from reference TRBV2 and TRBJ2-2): EPEVTQTPSHQVTQMGQEVILRCVPISNHLYFYWYRQILGQKVEFLVSFYNNEISEKSEIFDDQFSVERPDGSNFTLKIRSTKLEDSAMYFCASSGLEGSTGELFFGEGSRLTVL.

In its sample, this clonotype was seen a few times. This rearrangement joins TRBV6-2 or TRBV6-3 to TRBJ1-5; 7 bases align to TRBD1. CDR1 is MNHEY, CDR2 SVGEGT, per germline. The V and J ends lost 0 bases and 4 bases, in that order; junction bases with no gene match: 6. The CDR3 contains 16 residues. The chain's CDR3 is CASSYSGQVGNQPQHF. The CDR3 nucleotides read TGTGCCAGCAGTTACTCCGGACAGGTCGGTAATCAGCCCCAGCATTTT.

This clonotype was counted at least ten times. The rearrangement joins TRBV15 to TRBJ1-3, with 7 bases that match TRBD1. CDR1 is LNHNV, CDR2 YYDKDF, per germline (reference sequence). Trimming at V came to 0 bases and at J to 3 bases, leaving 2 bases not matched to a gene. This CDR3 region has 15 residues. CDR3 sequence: CATSRDQGDGNTIYF. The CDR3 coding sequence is TGTGCCACCAGCAGAGATCAGGGGGATGGAAACACCATATATTTT.

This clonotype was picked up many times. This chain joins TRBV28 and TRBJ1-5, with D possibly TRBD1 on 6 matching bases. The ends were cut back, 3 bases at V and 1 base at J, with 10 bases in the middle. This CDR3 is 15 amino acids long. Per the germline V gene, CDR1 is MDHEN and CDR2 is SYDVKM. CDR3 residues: CASSFGGPSNQPQHF. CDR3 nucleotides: TGTGCCAGCAGTTTTGGGGGGCCCAGCAATCAGCCCCAGCATTTT.

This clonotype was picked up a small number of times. The CDR3 loop is CATSDLSGASTDTQYF. In DNA form, the CDR3 reads TGTGCCACCAGTGATTTATCAGGGGCTAGCACAGATACGCAGTATTTT. The chain couples TRBV24-1 to TRBJ2-3, with TRBD1 as a possible D gene (6 bases). V was shortened by 1 base and J by 0 bases, with 10 bases between the two germline ends. Germline V gene data show CDR1 as KGHDR and CDR2 as SFDVKD. This CDR3 is 16 amino acids long.